These 2 T cell receptor beta chains were sequenced from one sample in a study of blood T cell repertoires in COVID-19. Here immunoSEQ multiplex PCR was the method, and the copy in TCRdb shows in-frame clones only, minus some. The sample carries 150,000 to 200,000 clones, 84% recorded once. The sample taken for sequencing was peripheral blood. Receptors originate from a man aged 25 to 45 with active or convalescent COVID-19.

This chain joins TRBV27 and TRBJ2-7, with 8 positions matching TRBD1. J was trimmed by 3 bases and V by 5 bases; bases with no gene match: 9. CDR1 and CDR2 (germline): MNHEY, SMNVEV (reference sequence). CDR3 size: 15 residues. The CDR3 DNA is TGTGCCAGCAGTGCCACAGGGGGAAGGGTCTACGAGCAGTACGTC. Amino acid sequence: CASSATGGRVYEQYV.

The chain couples TRBV27 to TRBJ1-4; TRBD1 is a possible D gene (6 bases). The V gene lost 6 bases and the J gene lost 3 bases, with 14 bases spanning the gap. Per the germline V gene, CDR1 is MNHEY and CDR2 is SMNVEV (reference sequence). The CDR3 length is 15 residues. Written as DNA, the CDR3 is TGTGCCAGCAGACTAACAGGGATAGCTAATGAAAAACTGTTTTTT. It is translated as CASRLTGIANEKLFF.